These 17 T cell receptor beta chains originate from one sample sequenced in a study of CD8+CD57+ T cells in acquired aplastic anemia. Genomic DNA, the template, was used for profiling of the TCR beta VDJ and CDR3. TCRdb re-derived calls from the reads in MiXCR, one entry per CDR3 protein. The sample lists fewer than 200,000 distinct CDR3 sequences; about half were seen once. Selection for sequencing was limited to patients who had shown CD8+CD57+ cell expansion by flow cytometry. The specimen sequenced was sorted CD4+, CD8+, or CD8+CD57+ T cells (not recorded which) from PBMCs. These receptor sequences come from a human donor with aplastic anemia.

The chain couples TRBV4-1 to TRBJ2-7, with 11 bases matching TRBD2. Per the germline V gene, CDR1 is MGHRA and CDR2 is YSYEKL. This CDR3 is 15 amino acids long. V lost 4 bases, J lost 2 bases, and 4 bases stayed unmatched. The DNA for the CDR3 is TGCGCCAGCAGCCGCTCTAGCGGGGGGACCTACGAGCAGTACTTC. It specifies CASSRSSGGTYEQYF.

V gene TRBV11-1 combines with J gene TRBJ2-1; 10 nucleotides agree with TRBD1. V lost 4 bases, J lost 9 bases, and 6 bases stayed unmatched. Germline-derived CDR1 and CDR2 are SGHAT and FQDESV (reference sequence). The CDR3 runs to 14 residues. The CDR3 region is CASSSRTGGGEQFF. The CDR3 nucleotides read TGTGCCAGCAGCTCCCGGACAGGGGGTGGTGAGCAGTTCTTC.

The J gene is TRBJ1-1, the V gene TRBV25-1, with D maybe TRBD1 (5 bases). V lost 4 bases to trimming and J lost 2 bases, with 17 bases between them. The CDR3 runs 16 residues. CDR1 is MGHDK and CDR2 is SYGVNS in the germline V gene. The CDR3 sequence: CASSAPGGASNTEAFF. In nucleotides, the CDR3 is TGTGCCAGCAGTGCCCCCGGGGGAGCTTCTAACACTGAAGCTTTCTTT.

In its sample, this clonotype was seen many times. This is likely a read error, given that the CDR3 carries no conserved phenylalanine or tryptophan at its end. Because the CDR3's place on the DNA is in doubt, the DNA is left out and the CDR3 is given as listed by TCRdb. This sequence joins TRBV6-2 or TRBV6-3 and TRBJ2-5; TRBD1, the table's D call, lacks a check against the DNA. The CDR3 is 10 residues long, ends included. From germline, CDR1 is MNHEY and CDR2 SVGEGT. The CDR3 here is CASSYSIGDP.

The chain uses TRBV29-1 and TRBJ1-1; D not resolved. The germline gives CDR1 SQVTM, CDR2 ANQGSEA. CDR3 length equals 13 residues. V was shortened by 8 bases and J by 5 bases, with 18 bases between the two germline ends. The CDR3 protein is CSHIHLAGTEAFF. In DNA, the CDR3 is TGCAGCCATATCCATCTGGCTGGGACTGAAGCTTTCTTT.

The V call is TRBV15, the J call TRBJ1-1, with D unclear. The germline gives CDR1 LNHNV, CDR2 YYDKDF (reference sequence). V was pared by 3 bases and J by 11 bases, with 22 bases between. This CDR3 is 15 amino acids long. The CDR3 DNA follows: TGTGCCACCAGCAGCTCCCCCGCGGCAGTAAAGACGGCTTTCTTT. Encoded protein: CATSSSPAAVKTAFF.

This rearrangement joins TRBV7-9 to TRBJ1-1, with TRBD1 matching 8 bases. The CDR3 spans 15 residues. The V segment lost 1 base and the J segment 1 base; nucleotides outside the gene matches: 2. Germline-derived CDR1 and CDR2 are SEHNR and FQNEAQ (reference sequence). The CDR3 sequence: CASSLVGTGNTEAFF. Here the CDR3 DNA reads TGTGCCAGCAGCTTAGTAGGGACAGGGAACACTGAAGCTTTCTTT.

The rearrangement uses TRBV28 and TRBJ2-7; 9 positions match TRBD1. After removal of 7 bases from V and 5 bases from J, the junction contained 9 bases not matched to a gene. Germline V gives CDR1 MDHEN, CDR2 SYDVKM. The CDR3 has 14 amino acids. The CDR3 here is CASTQDRGSHEQYF. The CDR3 coding sequence is TGTGCCAGCACCCAGGACAGGGGTTCGCACGAGCAGTACTTC. Full variable domain (outside the CDR3, taken from reference TRBV28 and TRBJ2-7): DVKVTQSSRYLVKRTGEKVFLECVQDMDHENMFWYRQDPGLGLRLIYFSYDVKMKEKGDIPEGYSVSREKKERFSLILESASTNQTSMYLCASTQDRGSHEQYFGPGTRLTVT.

As concerns this clonotype: A much bigger clone sits one base away, suggesting this may be a read error. This chain links TRBV20-1 with TRBJ2-1, with 15 bases identical to TRBD2. This CDR3 has 16 residues. V shed 4 bases and J 5 bases; nucleotides not matched to a gene: 6. The germline V gene encodes CDR1 DFQATT and CDR2 SNEGSKA (reference sequence). The CDR3 nucleotides read TGCAGTGCTAAACAGGGACTAGCGGGGGGTCACAATGAGCAGTTCTTC. It codes for CSAKQGLAGGHNEQFF.

The chain links TRBV9 to TRBJ2-7; D is unresolved. Trimming left V 0 bases short and J 3 bases short, with 13 bases between. Germline CDR1 reads SGDLS; CDR2 reads YYNGEE. This CDR3 contains 15 residues. The CDR3 DNA reads TGTGCCAGCAGCGTAGGCGGAATCCTCCACTACGAGCAGTACTTC. It is translated as CASSVGGILHYEQYF.

J is TRBJ2-5 and V is TRBV9; D is undetermined. The CDR3 spans 13 residues. V lost 4 bases and J 7 bases, leaving 14 bases between the germline ends. In germline, CDR1 is SGDLS, CDR2 YYNGEE. This CDR3 reads CASSLGTLGTQYF. The CDR3 bases are TGTGCCAGCAGCCTCGGCACCCTGGGGACCCAGTACTTC.

This clonotype was seen a handful of times. The chain uses TRBV19 and TRBJ1-5; the D is unclear. Looked up from germline, CDR1 is LNHDA and CDR2 is SQIVND (reference sequence). The CDR3 extends over 13 amino acids. V was trimmed by 4 bases and J by 1 base, leaving 5 bases between them. The CDR3 loop is CASSRRSNQPQHF. The CDR3 DNA is TGTGCCAGTAGTAGAAGGAGCAATCAGCCCCAGCATTTT. Together with reference TRBV19 and TRBJ1-5, the CDR3 gives the full variable domain: DGGITQSPKYLFRKEGQNVTLSCEQNLNHDAMYWYRQDPGQGLRLIYYSQIVNDFQKGDIAEGYSVSREKKESFPLTVTSAQKNPTAFYLCASSRRSNQPQHFGDGTRLSIL.

This chain connects TRBV20-1 to TRBJ1-1; D may be TRBD1 (5 bases). Trimming took off 2 bases at V and 11 bases at J, with 12 bases between the two ends. The CDR3 contains 11 residues. Germline CDR1 and CDR2: DFQATT and SNEGSKA (reference sequence). CDR3 protein: CSARKGNYAFF. The DNA for the CDR3 is TGCAGTGCTAGAAAGGGGAACTACGCTTTCTTT.

This clonotype was seen many times. The chain is built from TRBV9 and TRBJ1-1; D is unclear. Germline CDR1 SGDLS, CDR2 YYNGEE. Trimming shortened V by 0 bases and J by 3 bases, and 12 bases separated the two germline ends. This CDR3 is built from 15 residues. CDR3 in amino acids: CASSVGSLGDTEAFF. The DNA of the CDR3 is TGTGCCAGCAGCGTAGGTTCCCTCGGGGACACTGAAGCTTTCTTT.

CDR3 bases: TGTGCCATCAGTGAGAAAGGGAGCGGGAGGACGGGCACAGATACGCAGTATTTT. Translating it yields CAISEKGSGRTGTDTQYF. The J gene is TRBJ2-3, the V gene TRBV10-3, with TRBD2 matching over 9 bases. V trimming: 2 bases; J trimming: 1 base; junction bases outside the gene matches: 10. The CDR3 is 18 amino acids. Germline loops: CDR1 ENHRY, CDR2 SYGVKD.

The CDR3 DNA follows: TGTGCCAGCAGCTTAGATGGGACTAGGTCGAATGAGCAGTTCTTC. Translated, it gives CASSLDGTRSNEQFF. The chain couples TRBV11-1 to TRBJ2-1; 8 nucleotides match TRBD2. The CDR3 contains 15 residues. With 1 base clipped from V and 7 bases from J, the junction kept 6 bases outside the gene matches. From germline, CDR1 is SGHAT and CDR2 FQDESV (reference sequence).

Written as DNA, the CDR3 is TGCAGCGTTGAAGAGAGGGGGCTTTCTGGAAACACCATATATTTT. This gives the protein CSVEERGLSGNTIYF. The chain joins TRBV29-1 to TRBJ1-3; 7 nucleotides match TRBD1. Unmatched junction bases numbered 3, after V lost 0 bases and J lost 1 base. This CDR3 comprises 15 residues. CDR1 and CDR2 (germline): SQVTM, ANQGSEA.